The rows below give T cell receptor beta chains drawn from one sample of a study of identical twins. TCRdb itself ran the 5' RACE reads through MiXCR, one entry per CDR3 protein. The sample has under 900,000 distinct CDR3 sequences, 15% to 20% seen once. These same records also appear under a second study, on T cells expressing NK-cell markers.

The sample comprised PBMCs. These receptor sequences come from a woman younger than 35 in good health. The CDR3 runs from the conserved cysteine through the conserved F or W. D genes are given only for firm matches. Where a row states a size, it is once, few, many or the class of an expanded clone; other rows omit it.

d_call: TRBD1
v_call: TRBV29-1
clone_size: NA
j_call: TRBJ1-1
cdr3_aa: CSVATGPGAEAFF
cdr3_nt: TGCAGCGTTGCGACAGGGCCAGGGGCTGAAGCTTTCTTT

d_call: NA
v_call: TRBV12-3/TRBV12-4
clone_size: many
j_call: TRBJ2-1
cdr3_aa: CASATRERNEQFF
cdr3_nt: TGTGCCAGCGCCACAAGGGAGCGGAATGAGCAGTTCTTC

d_call: TRBD1
v_call: TRBV5-1
clone_size: few
j_call: TRBJ1-1
cdr3_aa: CASHRDREGSTEAFF
cdr3_nt: TGCGCCAGCCACCGGGACAGGGAGGGGAGCACTGAAGCTTTCTTT

d_call: NA
v_call: TRBV4-3
clone_size: NA
j_call: TRBJ2-2
cdr3_aa: CASSQAKRNTGELFF
cdr3_nt: TGCGCCAGCAGCCAAGCAAAGCGGAACACCGGGGAGCTGTTTTTT

d_call: TRBD1
v_call: TRBV12-3/TRBV12-4
clone_size: NA
j_call: TRBJ1-2
cdr3_aa: CASSFDRVYGYTF
cdr3_nt: TGTGCCAGCAGCTTTGACAGGGTTTATGGCTACACCTTC

d_call: NA
v_call: TRBV29-1
clone_size: NA
j_call: TRBJ2-3
cdr3_aa: CSVADLAVDTQYF
cdr3_nt: TGCAGCGTTGCTGATCTCGCTGTAGATACGCAGTATTTT

d_call: TRBD2
v_call: TRBV12-3/TRBV12-4
clone_size: NA
j_call: TRBJ2-2
cdr3_aa: CASSYQRGGVTGELFF
cdr3_nt: TGTGCCAGCAGTTATCAGCGGGGGGGGGTCACCGGGGAGCTGTTTTTT

d_call: NA
v_call: TRBV10-3
clone_size: NA
j_call: TRBJ2-1
cdr3_aa: CAIMDYTSNEQFF
cdr3_nt: TGTGCCATCATGGACTATACTTCCAATGAGCAGTTCTTC

d_call: NA
v_call: TRBV5-1
clone_size: few
j_call: TRBJ2-3
cdr3_aa: CASSLEGRGTDTQYF
cdr3_nt: TGCGCCAGCAGCTTGGAGGGACGGGGCACAGATACGCAGTATTTT

d_call: TRBD1
v_call: TRBV12-3/TRBV12-4
clone_size: NA
j_call: TRBJ2-1
cdr3_aa: CASSSRTGTGNEQFF
cdr3_nt: TGTGCCAGCAGTTCGAGGACAGGGACTGGCAATGAGCAGTTCTTC

d_call: NA
v_call: TRBV6-5
clone_size: NA
j_call: TRBJ1-2
cdr3_aa: CASSYGLGGNDYGYTF
cdr3_nt: TGTGCCAGCAGTTACGGATTGGGAGGGAATGACTATGGCTACACCTTC

d_call: NA
v_call: TRBV5-1
clone_size: many
j_call: TRBJ2-3
cdr3_aa: CASSLSYRETDTQYF
cdr3_nt: TGCGCCAGCAGCTTGTCTTACAGGGAGACAGATACGCAGTATTTT

d_call: NA
v_call: TRBV10-3
clone_size: few
j_call: TRBJ1-2
cdr3_aa: CAISESAQGRGYTF
cdr3_nt: TGTGCCATCAGTGAGTCGGCGCAGGGTAGGGGCTACACCTTC

d_call: NA
v_call: TRBV7-9
clone_size: NA
j_call: TRBJ1-2
cdr3_aa: CASSPGRIAGTF
cdr3_nt: TGTGCCAGCAGCCCGGGACGTATAGCGGGTACCTTC

d_call: NA
v_call: TRBV20-1
clone_size: NA
j_call: TRBJ1-1
cdr3_aa: CSASSVNTEAFF
cdr3_nt: TGCAGTGCTAGCTCGGTGAACACTGAAGCTTTCTTT

d_call: TRBD2
v_call: TRBV5-1
clone_size: many
j_call: TRBJ2-5
cdr3_aa: CASSLQSSSGGETQYF
cdr3_nt: TGCGCCAGCAGCTTGCAGTCCTCTAGCGGGGGAGAGACCCAGTACTTC

d_call: NA
v_call: TRBV5-1
clone_size: few
j_call: TRBJ2-3
cdr3_aa: CASSLAAFSDTQYF
cdr3_nt: TGCGCCAGCAGCTTGGCTGCCTTTTCAGATACGCAGTATTTT